These T cell receptor beta chains were read from a single sample in a study of blood T cell repertoires in COVID-19. Some clones are missing from TCRdb's copy, which holds only in-frame ones; the method was immunoSEQ multiplex PCR. Of about 150,000 clones in the sample, 75% to 85% were seen once. Source material: peripheral blood. These TCRs come from a woman between 50 and 59 years old with acute or convalescent COVID-19. CDR3s include the opening cysteine and the closing phenylalanine or tryptophan. D genes are given only for firm matches. Not every row has a clone size; where given, it reads once, few, many or a size class.

TRBV4-3	.	.	TRBJ1-3	CASSQSVQSGNTIYF	TGCGCCAGCAGCCAATCAGTGCAATCTGGAAACACCATATATTTT
TRBV6-6	.	.	TRBJ1-2	CASSPRREYHGYTF	TGTGCCAGCAGCCCCAGGAGGGAATACCATGGCTACACCTTC
TRBV10-3	few	TRBD1	TRBJ2-5	CAISGGTEETQYF	TGTGCCATCAGTGGGGGGACAGAAGAGACCCAGTACTTC
TRBV12-3/TRBV12-4	.	.	TRBJ1-5	CASSLYSNQPQHF	TGTGCCAGCAGTTTGTATAGCAATCAGCCCCAGCATTTT
TRBV5-1	.	.	TRBJ2-2	CASSPQAAGELFF	TGCGCCAGCAGCCCCCAGGCCGCCGGGGAGCTGTTTTTT
TRBV11-2	.	TRBD2	TRBJ2-3	CASSSPILAGGSTDTQYF	TGTGCCAGCAGCTCACCTATCCTAGCGGGGGGGAGCACAGATACGCAGTATTTT
TRBV7-2	few	.	TRBJ1-2	CASSEEADGYTF	TGTGCCAGCAGCGAAGAGGCGGATGGCTACACCTTC
TRBV5-1	few	.	TRBJ1-3	CASSLDSSGNTIYF	TGCGCCAGCAGCTTGGACAGCTCTGGAAACACCATATATTTT
TRBV5-1	.	.	TRBJ2-7	CASSVSASSYEQYF	TGCGCCAGCAGCGTCAGTGCAAGCTCCTACGAGCAGTACTTC
TRBV19	.	TRBD1	TRBJ2-2	CASSTSGQGSGELFF	TGTGCCAGTAGTACATCGGGACAGGGGTCCGGGGAGCTGTTTTTT
TRBV5-1	.	.	TRBJ1-2	CASSLFTAGGYTF	TGCGCCAGCAGCTTGTTCACAGCTGGGGGCTACACCTTC
TRBV7-9	.	.	TRBJ1-4	CASSFLTTGWANEKLFF	TGTGCCAGCAGCTTCCTAACTACAGGGTGGGCTAATGAAAAACTGTTTTTT
TRBV2	.	TRBD1	TRBJ1-5	CASSEVDRASNQPQHF	TGTGCCAGCAGTGAAGTCGACAGGGCTAGCAATCAGCCCCAGCATTTT
TRBV30	.	.	TRBJ1-2	CAWIPKGTRYGYTF	TGTGCCTGGATTCCTAAGGGGACTCGGTATGGCTACACCTTC
TRBV11-2	.	TRBD1	TRBJ1-5	CASSLTDRASNQPQHF	TGTGCCAGCAGCCTAACCGACAGGGCGAGCAATCAGCCCCAGCATTTT
TRBV30	few	TRBD1	TRBJ1-1	CAWSSPDRVSTEAFF	TGTGCCTGGAGTTCTCCTGACAGGGTGAGCACTGAAGCTTTCTTT
TRBV11-1	.	.	TRBJ1-1	CASSSPAGMNTEAFF	TGTGCCAGCAGCTCACCCGCGGGCATGAACACTGAAGCTTTCTTT
TRBV5-8	once	.	TRBJ1-4	CASSSGVTNEKLFF	TGTGCCAGCAGCTCAGGGGTGACTAATGAAAAACTGTTTTTT
TRBV2	few	.	TRBJ2-5	CASSRDSGQETQYF	TGTGCCAGCAGCCGAGACAGTGGCCAAGAGACCCAGTACTTC
TRBV11-3	.	.	TRBJ2-1	CASSLIANNEQFF	TGTGCCAGCAGCCTAATAGCGAACAATGAGCAGTTCTTC
TRBV28	.	.	TRBJ1-2	CASRPGGGGSGYGYTF	TGTGCCAGCAGGCCCGGAGGGGGGGGCTCTGGCTATGGCTACACCTTC
TRBV9	.	.	TRBJ1-1	CASSVGALSSHHTEAFF	TGTGCCAGCAGCGTAGGGGCACTCAGTTCCCACCACACTGAAGCTTTCTTT
TRBV11-2	.	TRBD1	TRBJ2-2	CASSFAGTGVTGELFF	TGTGCCAGCAGCTTTGCCGGGACAGGGGTCACCGGGGAGCTGTTTTTT
TRBV5-1	.	.	TRBJ2-1	CASSPQVPTYNEQFF	TGCGCCAGCAGCCCCCAGGTCCCAACCTACAATGAGCAGTTCTTC
TRBV14	.	.	TRBJ2-7	CASKTRSVEQYF	TGTGCCAGCAAGACTAGAAGCGTAGAGCAGTACTTC
TRBV5-4	.	.	TRBJ2-7	CASSLSEAEQYF	TGTGCCAGCAGCTTGAGCGAGGCCGAGCAGTACTTC
TRBV5-1	.	.	TRBJ2-1	CASSGTHNEQFF	TGCGCCAGCAGCGGGACACACAATGAGCAGTTCTTC
TRBV29-1	many	TRBD1	TRBJ2-7	CSVEKGAAFDEQYF	TGCAGCGTTGAAAAGGGGGCGGCCTTCGACGAGCAGTACTTC
TRBV5-5	.	.	TRBJ1-2	CASSLQDSYGYTF	TGTGCCAGCAGCCTCCAGGACAGCTATGGCTACACCTTC
TRBV30	.	.	TRBJ1-2	CAWSYSVYGYTF	TGTGCCTGGAGTTATTCGGTCTATGGCTACACCTTC
TRBV4-1	.	TRBD1	TRBJ2-7	CASSQEGQGGTYEQYF	TGCGCCAGCAGCCAAGAGGGACAGGGGGGCACCTACGAGCAGTACTTC
TRBV6-5	once	.	TRBJ2-3	CASSPSDTLPDTQYF	TGTGCCAGCAGCCCATCGGACACGTTACCAGATACGCAGTATTTT
TRBV18	.	.	TRBJ1-1	CASSQLDKMNTEAFF	TGTGCCAGCTCACAACTGGACAAAATGAACACTGAAGCTTTCTTT
TRBV18	.	TRBD2	TRBJ2-1	CASSPGLEVDRFF	TGTGCCAGCTCACCGGGACTAGAGGTGGACCGGTTCTTC
TRBV24-1	.	.	TRBJ1-5	CATSEDGNQPQHF	TGTGCCACCAGTGAAGACGGGAATCAGCCCCAGCATTTT
TRBV6-5	.	TRBD2	TRBJ2-1	CASRGLGSYNEQFF	TGTGCCAGCAGAGGACTAGGTTCCTACAATGAGCAGTTCTTC
TRBV15	.	.	TRBJ1-2	CATSSSQGFYGYTF	TGTGCCACCAGCAGCTCACAGGGCTTCTATGGCTACACCTTC
TRBV3-1/TRBV3-2	.	.	TRBJ1-1	CASSQGGGNTEAFF	TGTGCCAGCAGCCAGGGGGGTGGGAACACTGAAGCTTTCTTT
TRBV2	.	.	TRBJ2-3	CASGPGPGDTQYF	TGTGCCAGCGGCCCCGGTCCAGGCGATACGCAGTATTTT
TRBV3-1/TRBV3-2	.	.	TRBJ1-3	CASSPDSSGNTIYF	TGTGCCAGCAGCCCCGACAGCTCTGGAAACACCATATATTTT
TRBV7-2	.	TRBD1	TRBJ1-5	CASGGQGGNQPQHF	TGTGCCAGCGGCGGACAGGGCGGCAATCAGCCCCAGCATTTT
TRBV7-3	.	TRBD1	TRBJ2-2	CASRMTGGASGELFF	TGTGCCAGCAGGATGACAGGGGGCGCGTCCGGGGAGCTGTTTTTT
TRBV28	.	TRBD2	TRBJ2-1	CAGRSGGSYNEQFF	TGTGCCGGGCGGAGCGGGGGTTCCTACAATGAGCAGTTCTTC
TRBV6-5	.	.	TRBJ2-1	CASSYKEVGNEQFF	TGTGCCAGCAGTTACAAGGAGGTAGGGAATGAGCAGTTCTTC
TRBV30	once	.	TRBJ1-1	CAWSVQANTEAFF	TGTGCCTGGAGTGTTCAGGCGAACACTGAAGCTTTCTTT